This passage covers 32 T cell receptor beta chains from one sample sequenced in a study of T cells in Graves' hyperthyroidism and ophthalmopathy. RNA transcripts yielded amplified TCR beta CDR3 regions. First-round RT-PCR targeting the TCR CDR3 was performed with the HTBI primer set. One entry per CDR3 protein results from TCRdb running MiXCR on the multiplex PCR reads. The table includes roughly 720,000 distinct CDR3 sequences, around a sixth detected once. Sequenced: blood. The receptors derive from a man in his fifties with Graves' hyperthyroidism.

This clonotype appeared a few times. The gene calls are TRBV6-5 and TRBJ1-5, with 11 bases aligning to TRBD1. Germline trimming cut 2 bases from V and 11 bases from J; bases unmatched to any gene: 8. CDR1 MNHEY and CDR2 SVGAGI come from the germline V gene. The CDR3 has 15 residues. CDR3 bases: TGTGCCAGCAGTTACGGGACAGGGGGGTCCCCAGCCCAGCATTTT. This translates into CASSYGTGGSPAQHF.

This clonotype came up many times. V usage is TRBV7-8 and J usage is TRBJ1-6; D is perhaps TRBD1 (6 bases). CDR3 length equals 16 residues. V was cut by 5 bases and J by 9 bases, with 20 bases left in between. Germline-derived CDR1 and CDR2 are SGHVS and FQNEAQ. This CDR3 reads CASSKDRSQGGSPLHF. CDR3 coding DNA: TGTGCCAGCAGCAAGGATCGGTCCCAAGGGGGTTCACCCCTCCACTTT.

This clonotype was seen a few times. The chain links TRBV5-5 to TRBJ2-7; TRBD1 agrees at 8 bases. Germline lookup yields CDR1 SGHKS and CDR2 YYEKEE (reference sequence). The CDR3 spans 18 residues. Losses at the gene ends were 1 base for V and 5 bases for J; bases not matched to a gene: 17. The DNA of the CDR3 is TGTGCCAGCAGCTTGAACCGATTGACCGGGACAGGCGGCGACGAGCAGTACTTC. Translating gives CASSLNRLTGTGGDEQYF.

The rearrangement links TRBV5-6 to TRBJ1-4; the match to TRBD1 covers 11 bases. Germline V gives CDR1 SGHDT, CDR2 YYEEEE. Losses at the gene ends were 4 bases for V and 7 bases for J; bases not matched to a gene: 6. This CDR3 has 15 amino acids. The CDR3 DNA reads as TGTGCCAGCAGCCTCTGGGACAGGGGGGTTGAAAAACTGTTTTTT. It codes for CASSLWDRGVEKLFF.

The rearrangement joins TRBV6-2 or TRBV6-3 to TRBJ2-7; D gene unclear. Germline V gene lookup returns CDR1 MNHEY and CDR2 SVGEGT. V lost 2 bases to trimming and J lost 2 bases, with 13 bases between them. The CDR3 extends over 15 amino acids. The CDR3: CASSYDGNSPYEQYF. DNA for the CDR3: TGTGCCAGCAGTTACGACGGTAACAGCCCCTACGAGCAGTACTTC.

In this sample, this clonotype turned up many times. The chain uses TRBV7-9 and TRBJ1-2; D is unclear. V shed 4 bases and J shed 4 bases, with 13 bases lying between them. CDR1 is SEHNR and CDR2 is FQNEAQ in the germline V gene (reference sequence). This CDR3 contains 14 residues. In nucleotides, the CDR3 is TGTGCCAGCAGCTCCAATTTAGTCCCCTATGGCTACACCTTC. This translates into CASSSNLVPYGYTF.

Many counts were recorded for this clonotype. CDR3 amino acids: CASSESGGGMDTQYF. The DNA for the CDR3 is TGCGCCAGCAGTGAGTCTGGAGGGGGCATGGATACGCAGTATTTT. The V and J genes are TRBV10-1 and TRBJ2-3; a possible D gene is TRBD1 (7 bases). Trimming left V 0 bases short and J 6 bases short, with 13 bases between. Germline V lookup: CDR1 WNHNN, CDR2 SYGVQD (reference sequence). The CDR3 runs to 15 residues.

Points on this clonotype: Just one base apart from a much larger clone, this may be a read error. The chain uses TRBV9 and TRBJ1-1; a possible D gene is TRBD1 (6 bases). CDR3 length: 14 amino acids. Germline-derived CDR1 and CDR2 are SGDLS and YYNGEE. The CDR3 DNA follows: TGCGCCAGCAGCTTGGAGCAGGGGTCCACTGAAGCTTTCTTT. It specifies CASSLEQGSTEAFF.

Many counts were recorded for this clonotype. The chain employs TRBV20-1 and TRBJ2-3, with TRBD2 identical over 10 bases. The V segment lost 2 bases and the J segment 0 bases; nucleotides outside the gene matches: 2. CDR1 and CDR2 from the germline V gene are DFQATT and SNEGSKA (reference sequence). The CDR3 spans 15 residues. The CDR3 DNA follows: TGCAGTGCTAGAACTAGCGGGACTAGCACAGATACGCAGTATTTT. Translating it yields CSARTSGTSTDTQYF.

The rearrangement joins TRBV12-5 to TRBJ1-2; 11 nucleotides match TRBD1. The CDR3 is 15 amino acids. V gave up 1 base and J gave up 5 bases; unmatched junction bases: 3. The V gene's germline CDR1 is LGHNT and CDR2 FRNRAP. The CDR3 DNA is TGTGCTAGTGGTTTGGCCGGACAGGGGGCTTATGGCTACACCTTC. It specifies CASGLAGQGAYGYTF. Full variable domain (missing parts from reference TRBV12-5 and TRBJ1-2): DARVTQTPRHKVTEMGQEVTMRCQPILGHNTVFWYRQTMMQGLELLAYFRNRAPLDDSGMPKDRFSAEMPDATLATLKIQPSEPRDSAVYFCASGLAGQGAYGYTFGSGTRLTVV.

A word on this clonotype: A clone one base away is much larger, so this may be a read error. For the CDR3, the DNA is TGTGCCATCAGTGAGTTCCCAGCTAATTCACCCCTCCACTTT. Translation gives CAISEFPANSPLHF. V and J are TRBV10-3 and TRBJ1-6; D remains unclear. V lost 1 base to trimming and J lost 6 bases, with 7 bases between them. There are 14 residues in the CDR3. Per germline, CDR1 ENHRY and CDR2 SYGVKD.

The gene calls are TRBV6-2 or TRBV6-3 and TRBJ2-3; D gene ambiguous. CDR1 MNHEY and CDR2 SVGEGT come from the germline V gene. The germline V and J ends were trimmed by 2 bases and 6 bases, with 12 bases remaining between them. The CDR3 is made up of 14 amino acids. The CDR3 DNA reads TGTGCCAGCAGTTACATTACCACCAGGGATACGCAGTATTTT. Its protein is CASSYITTRDTQYF.

The chain carries TRBV20-1 and TRBJ2-7; TRBD2 might be the D (6 bases). The germline V and J ends were trimmed by 3 bases and 2 bases, with 17 bases remaining between them. The germline gives CDR1 DFQATT, CDR2 SNEGSKA (reference sequence). The CDR3 totals 15 residues. The CDR3 DNA reads as TGCAGTGCTAGGGGAAACCGGGACTCCCCCTACGAGCAGTACTTC. This codes for CSARGNRDSPYEQYF.

This clonotype was seen more than once but under ten times. CDR3 sequence (DNA): TGTGCCAGCAGCGCAGCGGGAGGCAGTTACAATGAGCAGTTCTTC. It yields the protein CASSAAGGSYNEQFF. V gene TRBV9 combines with J gene TRBJ2-1; TRBD2 matches at 9 bases. The CDR3 covers 15 residues. The junction had 5 bases not matched to a gene; V was cut back by 3 bases and J by 4 bases. The V gene's germline CDR1 is SGDLS and CDR2 YYNGEE.

Many counts were recorded for this clonotype. This chain links TRBV27 with TRBJ1-2, with 7 bases matching TRBD1. V shed 5 bases, J shed 3 bases, and the junction held 6 bases outside the gene matches. The CDR3 runs to 14 residues. Germline V lookup: CDR1 MNHEY, CDR2 SMNVEV (reference sequence). In nucleotides, the CDR3 is TGTGCCAGCAGTCCCATACAGGGGTACTATGGCTACACCTTC. This sequence encodes CASSPIQGYYGYTF.

The chain uses TRBV12-3 or TRBV12-4 and TRBJ2-7, with D hard to call. Trimming stripped 0 bases from V and 0 bases from J, with 12 bases between. This CDR3 spans 16 amino acids. In nucleotides, the CDR3 is TGTGCCAGCAGTTTAGCGCGGCAACGGAGCTCCTACGAGCAGTACTTC. This codes for CASSLARQRSSYEQYF.

This clonotype was counted a few times. The V gene is TRBV19, the J gene TRBJ1-1; possibly TRBD1 for D (5 bases). The CDR3 is made up of 15 amino acids. V gave up 0 bases and J gave up 7 bases, with 15 bases separating them. CDR1 and CDR2 (germline): LNHDA, SQIVND (reference sequence). CDR3 sequence: CASSIEAQGGSEAFF. DNA for the CDR3: TGTGCCAGTAGTATAGAGGCCCAGGGTGGGAGTGAAGCTTTCTTT.

In this sample, this clonotype turned up many times. The chain couples TRBV10-2 to TRBJ2-7; 9 bases align to TRBD1. Germline V gene data show CDR1 as WSHSY and CDR2 as SAAADI. This CDR3 has 19 residues. The J segment lost 0 bases and the V segment lost 6 bases, leaving 18 bases of the junction unmatched. DNA for the CDR3: TGCGCCAGCAGCTCGACAGGGGGACTTGAGATAGCGGACTCCTACGAGCAGTACTTC. It yields the protein CASSSTGGLEIADSYEQYF.

In its sample, this clonotype was seen a few times. V usage is TRBV4-1 and J usage is TRBJ2-7, with 8 bases identical to TRBD2. CDR3 size: 16 residues. Per the germline V gene, CDR1 is MGHRA and CDR2 is YSYEKL. With 0 bases clipped from V and 3 bases from J, the junction kept 7 bases outside the gene matches. This CDR3 is CASSQERGGILYEQYF. The CDR3 DNA sequence: TGCGCCAGCAGCCAAGAACGGGGGGGGATCCTCTACGAGCAGTACTTC.

The table lists this clonotype with a few counts. The chain has TRBV30 and TRBJ2-3; TRBD2 aligns across 11 bases. Germline V gene sequence: CDR1 GTSNPN, CDR2 SVGIG (reference sequence). The CDR3 covers 17 residues. V lost 5 bases, J lost 0 bases, and 10 bases stayed unmatched. The CDR3 region is CAWHNGLAGWSTDTQYF. For the CDR3, the DNA is TGTGCCTGGCACAACGGACTAGCGGGCTGGAGCACAGATACGCAGTATTTT.

This clonotype was recorded many times. The V and J genes are TRBV6-1 and TRBJ2-1; 11 bases agree with TRBD2. V lost 10 bases and J lost 6; bases outside the gene matches: 8. Germline V lookup: CDR1 MNHNS, CDR2 SASEGT. The CDR3 has 14 residues. This CDR3 reads CATQWLAGGNEQFF. CDR3 in DNA: TGTGCCACGCAATGGCTAGCGGGAGGCAATGAGCAGTTCTTC.

V is TRBV7-9 and J is TRBJ1-2; D is possibly TRBD1 (5 bases). Germline CDR1 and CDR2: SEHNR and FQNEAQ (reference sequence). The CDR3 spans 15 residues. V was pared by 5 bases and J by 5 bases, with 18 bases between. The CDR3 nucleotides are TGTGCCAGCAGCCAACCCGGGGGGTTTGGGTATGGCTACACCTTC. It codes for CASSQPGGFGYGYTF.

At least ten counts were recorded for this clonotype. The rearrangement uses TRBV19 and TRBJ1-5, with TRBD1 matching over 9 bases. Germline V gives CDR1 LNHDA, CDR2 SQIVND (reference sequence). After removal of 5 bases from V and 3 bases from J, the junction contained 11 bases not matched to a gene. CDR3 size: 17 residues. Written as DNA, the CDR3 is TGTGCCAGTAGTCCGCGGGACAGGGCTGATTCCAATCAGCCCCAGCATTTT. Translated, it gives CASSPRDRADSNQPQHF.

Concerning this clonotype itself: Sequence at one end of the junction differs from germline and may be a read error. The chain couples TRBV28 to TRBJ2-2; a weak D match, TRBD2 (5 bases). The CDR3 extends over 15 amino acids. The germline V gene encodes CDR1 MDHEN and CDR2 SYDVKM. Written as DNA, the CDR3 is TGTTCCAGCAGCCCCGACTACTACAAAACCGGGGAGCTGTTTTTT. Protein: CSSSPDYYKTGELFF.

The V and J genes are TRBV19 and TRBJ1-5; D remains ambiguous. From germline, CDR1 is LNHDA and CDR2 SQIVND (reference sequence). The CDR3 sequence is 16 residues long. Trimming removed 7 bases from V and 7 bases from J, with 23 bases in between. The CDR3 reads CASTRQFVGREQPQHF. The DNA of the CDR3 is TGTGCCAGTACCCGCCAATTTGTGGGTCGGGAGCAGCCCCAGCATTTT.

The chain has TRBV13 and TRBJ2-7, with D hard to call. The V end was cut by 4 bases, the J end by 7 bases, with 8 bases between. The germline CDR1 and CDR2 sequences are PRHDT and FYEKMQ (reference sequence). The CDR3 covers 11 residues. In nucleotides, the CDR3 is TGTGCCAGCAGCTCGGCGGAAGAGCAGTACTTC. Protein product: CASSSAEEQYF.

The chain has TRBV5-1 and TRBJ2-1; D could derive from TRBD1 or TRBD2 (6 bases each). Germline V gene sequence: CDR1 SGHRS, CDR2 YFSETQ. CDR3 length equals 13 residues. The germline V and J ends were trimmed by 3 bases and 9 bases, with 13 bases remaining between them. CDR3 coding DNA: TGCGCCAGCAGCTGGGGGGCTCGGGCTGAGCAGTTCTTC. Translation: CASSWGARAEQFF.

This clonotype showed up many times. The V call is TRBV3-1, the J call TRBJ2-1; D perhaps matches TRBD2 (5 bases). CDR1 LGHDT and CDR2 YNNKEL come from the germline V gene (reference sequence). V dropped 1 base and J dropped 8 bases, with 15 bases sitting between them. The length of the CDR3 is 15 residues. The CDR3 region is CASSQGRSAWDEQFF. In nucleotides, the CDR3 is TGTGCCAGCAGCCAAGGGAGGTCAGCCTGGGATGAGCAGTTCTTC.

This clonotype was picked up many times. The V call is TRBV12-3 or TRBV12-4, the J call TRBJ2-5; D gene uncertain. The CDR3 is 14 amino acids. Between the trimmed V and J ends, which lost 6 bases and 5 bases, there was a span of 16 bases. The CDR3 spells CASSPPDPLETQYF. CDR3 DNA: TGTGCCAGCAGCCCCCCAGACCCTCTGGAGACCCAGTACTTC.

This clonotype was observed at least ten times. The chain links TRBV14 to TRBJ1-1, with D perhaps TRBD1 (5 bases). Trimming removed 4 bases at V and 6 bases at J, with 12 bases between. Per germline, CDR1 SGHDN and CDR2 FVKESK. This CDR3 comprises 13 residues. CDR3 in amino acids: CASSPYQGAEAFF. CDR3 DNA: TGTGCCAGCAGCCCCTACCAAGGGGCTGAAGCTTTCTTT.

This rearrangement joins TRBV29-1 to TRBJ1-1; perhaps TRBD1 as D (5 bases). Germline lookup yields CDR1 SQVTM and CDR2 ANQGSEA. The CDR3 consists of 12 residues. V lost 3 bases, J lost 6 bases, and 11 bases lay in between. CDR3 sequence: CSVEGGGAEAFF. The CDR3 DNA follows: TGCAGCGTTGAGGGGGGAGGGGCTGAAGCTTTCTTT.

The rearrangement joins TRBV7-2 to TRBJ1-1; D uncertain. Trimming left V 6 bases short and J 0 bases short, with 11 bases between. Germline V gene lookup returns CDR1 SGHTA and CDR2 FQGNSA. The CDR3 has 14 residues. As DNA, the CDR3 is TGTGCCAGCAGGGAACAGAGCATGAACACTGAAGCTTTCTTT. As protein: CASREQSMNTEAFF. The entire variable domain, with the rest obtained from reference TRBV7-2 and TRBJ1-1, is as follows: GAGVSQSPSNKVTEKGKDVELRCDPISGHTALYWYRQSLGQGLEFLIYFQGNSAPDKSGLPSDRFSAERTGGSVSTLTIQRTQQEDSAVYLCASREQSMNTEAFFGQGTRLTVV.